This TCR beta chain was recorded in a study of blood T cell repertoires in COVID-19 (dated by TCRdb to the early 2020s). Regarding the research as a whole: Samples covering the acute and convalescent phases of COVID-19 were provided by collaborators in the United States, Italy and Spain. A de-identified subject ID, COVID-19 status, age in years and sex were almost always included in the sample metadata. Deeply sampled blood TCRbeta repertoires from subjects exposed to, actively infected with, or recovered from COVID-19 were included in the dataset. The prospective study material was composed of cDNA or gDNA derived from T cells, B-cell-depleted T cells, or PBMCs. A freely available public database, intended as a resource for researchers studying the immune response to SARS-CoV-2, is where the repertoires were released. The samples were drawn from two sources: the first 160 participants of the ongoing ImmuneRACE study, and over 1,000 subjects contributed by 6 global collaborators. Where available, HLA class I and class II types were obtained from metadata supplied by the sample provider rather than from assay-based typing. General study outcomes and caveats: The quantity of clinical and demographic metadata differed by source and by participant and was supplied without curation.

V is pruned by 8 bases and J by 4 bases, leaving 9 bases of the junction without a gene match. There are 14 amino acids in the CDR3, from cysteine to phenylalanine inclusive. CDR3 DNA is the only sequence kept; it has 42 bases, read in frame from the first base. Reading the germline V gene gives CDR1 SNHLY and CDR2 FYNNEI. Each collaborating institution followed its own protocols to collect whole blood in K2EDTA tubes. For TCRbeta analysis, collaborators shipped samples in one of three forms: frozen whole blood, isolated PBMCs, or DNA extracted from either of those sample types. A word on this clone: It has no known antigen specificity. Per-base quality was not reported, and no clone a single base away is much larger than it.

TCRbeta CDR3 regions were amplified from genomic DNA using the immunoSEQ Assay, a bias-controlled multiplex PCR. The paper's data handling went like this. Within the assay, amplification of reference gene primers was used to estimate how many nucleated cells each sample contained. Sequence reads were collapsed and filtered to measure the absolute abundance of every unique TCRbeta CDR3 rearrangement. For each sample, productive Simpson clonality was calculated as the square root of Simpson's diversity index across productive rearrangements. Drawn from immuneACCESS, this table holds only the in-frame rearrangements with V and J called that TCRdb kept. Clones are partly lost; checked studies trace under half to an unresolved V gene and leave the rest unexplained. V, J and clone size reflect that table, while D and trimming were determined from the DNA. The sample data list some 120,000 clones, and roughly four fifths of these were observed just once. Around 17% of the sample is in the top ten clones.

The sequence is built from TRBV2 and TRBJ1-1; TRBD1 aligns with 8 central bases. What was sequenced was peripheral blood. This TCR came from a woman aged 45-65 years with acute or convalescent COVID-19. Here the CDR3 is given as CASGDRTGSTEAFF. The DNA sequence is TGTGCCAGCGGAGACCGGACAGGGTCCACTGAAGCTTTCTTT.